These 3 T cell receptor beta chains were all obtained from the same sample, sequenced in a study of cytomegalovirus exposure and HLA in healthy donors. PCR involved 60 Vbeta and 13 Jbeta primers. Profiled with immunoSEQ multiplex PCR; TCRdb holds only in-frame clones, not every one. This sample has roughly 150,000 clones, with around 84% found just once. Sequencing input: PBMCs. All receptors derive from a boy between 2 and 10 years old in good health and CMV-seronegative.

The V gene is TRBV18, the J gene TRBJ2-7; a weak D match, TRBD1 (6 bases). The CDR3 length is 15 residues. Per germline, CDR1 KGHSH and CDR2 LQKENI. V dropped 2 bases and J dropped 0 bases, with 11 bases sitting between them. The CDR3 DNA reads TGTGCCAGCTCACCATCTAGGGGGAGCTCCTACGAGCAGTACTTC. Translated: CASSPSRGSSYEQYF.

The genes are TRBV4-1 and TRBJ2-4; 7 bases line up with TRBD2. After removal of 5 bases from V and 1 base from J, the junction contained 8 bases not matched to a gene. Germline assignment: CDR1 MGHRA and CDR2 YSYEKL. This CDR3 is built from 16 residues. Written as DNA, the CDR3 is TGCGCCAGCAGCTCACCAGGAGCGGGGGCCAAAAACATTCAGTACTTC. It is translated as CASSSPGAGAKNIQYF.

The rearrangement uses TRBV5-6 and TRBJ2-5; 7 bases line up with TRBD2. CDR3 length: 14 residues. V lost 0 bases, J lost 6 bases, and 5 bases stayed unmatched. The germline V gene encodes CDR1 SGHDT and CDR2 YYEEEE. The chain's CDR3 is CASSLGPSGQTQYF. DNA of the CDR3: TGTGCCAGCAGCTTGGGTCCTAGCGGACAGACCCAGTACTTC.